This TCR beta chain derives from a study of blood T cell repertoires in COVID-19. Study-level information: PBMCs, B-cell-depleted T cells, or T cells provided the cDNA or gDNA that made up the material.

V lost 5 bases and J lost 12; bases outside the gene matches: 16. Germline V gives CDR1 SGHTA, CDR2 FQGNSA. The CDR3 length is 16 residues. Data came from immunoSEQ multiplex PCR; TCRdb stores just in-frame clones and leaves some out. The sample has more than 95,000 clones; 81% are singletons. The chain couples TRBV7-2 to TRBJ2-7; 13 nucleotides line up with TRBD2. The TCR originated in a man in his thirties or forties with COVID-19, enrolled during active disease. The sample was peripheral blood. The CDR3, as DNA: TGTGCCAGCAGCGGAACCCCGGGACTAGCGGGACGGCCTTGGTACTTC. It yields the protein CASSGTPGLAGRPWYF.